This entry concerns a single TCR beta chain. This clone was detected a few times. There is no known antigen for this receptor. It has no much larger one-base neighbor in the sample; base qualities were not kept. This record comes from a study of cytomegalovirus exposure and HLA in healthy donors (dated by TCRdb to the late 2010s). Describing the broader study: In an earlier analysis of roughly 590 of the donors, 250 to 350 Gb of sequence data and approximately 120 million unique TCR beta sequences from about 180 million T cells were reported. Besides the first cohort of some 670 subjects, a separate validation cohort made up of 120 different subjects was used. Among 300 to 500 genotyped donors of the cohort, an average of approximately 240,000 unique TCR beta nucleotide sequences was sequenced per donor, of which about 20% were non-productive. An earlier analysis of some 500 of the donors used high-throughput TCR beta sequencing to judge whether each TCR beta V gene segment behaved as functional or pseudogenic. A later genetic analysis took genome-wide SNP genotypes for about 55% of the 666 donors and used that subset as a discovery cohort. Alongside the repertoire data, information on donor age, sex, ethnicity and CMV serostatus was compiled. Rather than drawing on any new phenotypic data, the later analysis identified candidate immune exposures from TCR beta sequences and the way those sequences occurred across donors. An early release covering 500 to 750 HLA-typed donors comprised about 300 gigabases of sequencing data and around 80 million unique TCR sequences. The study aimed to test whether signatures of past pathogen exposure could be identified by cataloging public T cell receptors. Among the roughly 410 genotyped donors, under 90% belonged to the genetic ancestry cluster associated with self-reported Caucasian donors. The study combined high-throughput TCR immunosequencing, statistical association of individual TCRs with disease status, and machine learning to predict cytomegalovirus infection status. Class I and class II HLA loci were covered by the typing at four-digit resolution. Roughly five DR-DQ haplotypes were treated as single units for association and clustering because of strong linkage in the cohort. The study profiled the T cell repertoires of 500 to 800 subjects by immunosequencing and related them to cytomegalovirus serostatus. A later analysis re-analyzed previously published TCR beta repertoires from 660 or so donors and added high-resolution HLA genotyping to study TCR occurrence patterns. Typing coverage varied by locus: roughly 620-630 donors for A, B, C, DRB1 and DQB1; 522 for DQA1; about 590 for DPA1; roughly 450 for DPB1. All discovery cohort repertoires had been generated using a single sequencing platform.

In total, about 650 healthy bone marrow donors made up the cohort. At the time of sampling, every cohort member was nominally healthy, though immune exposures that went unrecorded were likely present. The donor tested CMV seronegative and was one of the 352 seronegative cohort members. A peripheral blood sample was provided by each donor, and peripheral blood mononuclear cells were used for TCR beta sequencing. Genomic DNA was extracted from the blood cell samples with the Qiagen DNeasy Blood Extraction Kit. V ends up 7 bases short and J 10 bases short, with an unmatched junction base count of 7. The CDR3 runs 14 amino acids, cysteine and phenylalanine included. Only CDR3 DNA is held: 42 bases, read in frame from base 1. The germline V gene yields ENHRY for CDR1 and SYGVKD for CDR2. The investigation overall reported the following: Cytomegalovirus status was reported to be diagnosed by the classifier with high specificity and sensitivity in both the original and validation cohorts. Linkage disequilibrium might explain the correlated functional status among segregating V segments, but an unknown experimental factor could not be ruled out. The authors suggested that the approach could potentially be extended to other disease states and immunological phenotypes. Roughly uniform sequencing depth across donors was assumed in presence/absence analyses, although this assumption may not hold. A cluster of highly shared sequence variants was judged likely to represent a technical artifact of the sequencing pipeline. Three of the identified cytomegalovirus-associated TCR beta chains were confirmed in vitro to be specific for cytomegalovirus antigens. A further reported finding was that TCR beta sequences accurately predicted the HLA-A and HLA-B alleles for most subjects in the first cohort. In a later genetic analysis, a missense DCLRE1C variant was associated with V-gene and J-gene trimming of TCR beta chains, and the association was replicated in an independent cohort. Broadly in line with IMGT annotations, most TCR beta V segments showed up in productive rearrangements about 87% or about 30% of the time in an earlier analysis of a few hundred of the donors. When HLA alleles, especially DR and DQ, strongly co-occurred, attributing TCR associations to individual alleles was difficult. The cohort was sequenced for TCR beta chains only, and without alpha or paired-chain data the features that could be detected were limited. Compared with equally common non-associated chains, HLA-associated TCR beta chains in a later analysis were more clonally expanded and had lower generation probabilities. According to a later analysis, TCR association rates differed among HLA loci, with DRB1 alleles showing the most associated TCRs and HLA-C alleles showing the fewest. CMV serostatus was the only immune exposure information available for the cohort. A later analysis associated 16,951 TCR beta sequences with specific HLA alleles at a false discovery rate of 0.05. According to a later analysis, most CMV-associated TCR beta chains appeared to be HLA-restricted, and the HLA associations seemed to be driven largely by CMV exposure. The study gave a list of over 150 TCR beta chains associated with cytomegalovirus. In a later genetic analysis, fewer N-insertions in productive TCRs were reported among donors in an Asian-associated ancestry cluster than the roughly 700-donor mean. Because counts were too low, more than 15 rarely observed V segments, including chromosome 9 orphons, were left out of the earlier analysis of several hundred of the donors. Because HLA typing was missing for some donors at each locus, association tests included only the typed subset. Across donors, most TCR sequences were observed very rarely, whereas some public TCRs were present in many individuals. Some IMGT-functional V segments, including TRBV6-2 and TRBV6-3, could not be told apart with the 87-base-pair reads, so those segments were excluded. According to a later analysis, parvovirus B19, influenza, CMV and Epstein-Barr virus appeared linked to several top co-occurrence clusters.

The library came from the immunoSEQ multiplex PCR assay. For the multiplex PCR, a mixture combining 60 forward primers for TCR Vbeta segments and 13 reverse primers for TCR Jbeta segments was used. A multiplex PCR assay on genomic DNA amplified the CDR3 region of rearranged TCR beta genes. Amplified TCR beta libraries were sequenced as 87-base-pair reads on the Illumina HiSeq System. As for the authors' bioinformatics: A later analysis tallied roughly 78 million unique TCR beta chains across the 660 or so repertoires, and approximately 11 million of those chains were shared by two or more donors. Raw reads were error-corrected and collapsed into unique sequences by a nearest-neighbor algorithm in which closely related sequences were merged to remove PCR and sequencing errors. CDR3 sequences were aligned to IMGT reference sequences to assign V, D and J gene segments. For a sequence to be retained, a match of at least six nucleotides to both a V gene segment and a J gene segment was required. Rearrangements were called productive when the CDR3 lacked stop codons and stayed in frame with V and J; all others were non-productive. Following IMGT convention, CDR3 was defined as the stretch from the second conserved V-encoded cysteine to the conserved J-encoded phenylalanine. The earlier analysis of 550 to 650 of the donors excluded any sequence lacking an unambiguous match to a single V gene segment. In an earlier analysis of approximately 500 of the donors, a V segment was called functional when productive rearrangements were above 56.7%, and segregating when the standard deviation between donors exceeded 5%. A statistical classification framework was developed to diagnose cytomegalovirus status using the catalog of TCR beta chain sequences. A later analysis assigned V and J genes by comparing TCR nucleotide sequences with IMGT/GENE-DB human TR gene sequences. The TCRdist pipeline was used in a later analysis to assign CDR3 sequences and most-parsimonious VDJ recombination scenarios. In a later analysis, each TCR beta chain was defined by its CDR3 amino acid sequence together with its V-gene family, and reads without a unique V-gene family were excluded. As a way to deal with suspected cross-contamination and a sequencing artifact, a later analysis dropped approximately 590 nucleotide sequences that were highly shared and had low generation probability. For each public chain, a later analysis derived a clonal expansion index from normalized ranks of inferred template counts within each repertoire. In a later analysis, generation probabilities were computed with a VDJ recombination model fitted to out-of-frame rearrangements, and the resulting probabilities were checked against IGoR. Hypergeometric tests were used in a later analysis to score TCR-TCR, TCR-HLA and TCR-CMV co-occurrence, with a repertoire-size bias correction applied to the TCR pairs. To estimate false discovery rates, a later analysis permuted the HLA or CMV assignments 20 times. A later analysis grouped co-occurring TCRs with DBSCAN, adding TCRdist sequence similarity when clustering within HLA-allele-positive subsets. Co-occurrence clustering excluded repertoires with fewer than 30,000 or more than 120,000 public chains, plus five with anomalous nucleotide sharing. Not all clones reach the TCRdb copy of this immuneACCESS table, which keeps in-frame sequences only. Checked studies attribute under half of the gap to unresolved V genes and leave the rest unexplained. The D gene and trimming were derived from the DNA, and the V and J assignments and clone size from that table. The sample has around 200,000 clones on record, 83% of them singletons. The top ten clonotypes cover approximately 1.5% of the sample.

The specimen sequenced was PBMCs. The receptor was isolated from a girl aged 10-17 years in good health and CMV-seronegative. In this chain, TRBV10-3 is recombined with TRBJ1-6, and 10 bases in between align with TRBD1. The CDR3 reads CAITSGQGVSPLHF. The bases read TGTGCCATCACCTCTGGACAGGGGGTGTCACCCCTCCACTTT.